The sample holds one count of the clone carrying this T cell receptor beta chain. These donors were members of the roughly 130-subject validation cohort, a group separate from the roughly 670-subject first cohort. The record originates from a study of cytomegalovirus exposure and HLA in healthy donors. From germline, CDR1 is SNHLY and CDR2 FYNNEI. CDR3 length equals 15 residues. With 6 bases removed from V and 3 bases from J, the gap between germline ends came to 16 bases. TCRdb's copy holds only in-frame clones and misses some; the assay was immunoSEQ multiplex PCR. The data hold fewer than 200,000 clones, with about 89% observed a single time.

V usage is TRBV2 and J usage is TRBJ2-3; D is perhaps TRBD1 or TRBD2 (6 bases each). Sequenced input: PBMCs. This clonotype was sampled from a young man in good health and CMV-seropositive. The CDR3 coding sequence is TGTGCCAGCAGCGAACCGCCGGGGGCTACAGATACGCAGTATTTT. Amino acid sequence: CASSEPPGATDTQYF. Full variable domain (outside the CDR3, taken from reference TRBV2 and TRBJ2-3): EPEVTQTPSHQVTQMGQEVILRCVPISNHLYFYWYRQILGQKVEFLVSFYNNEISEKSEIFDDQFSVERPDGSNFTLKIRSTKLEDSAMYFCASSEPPGATDTQYFGPGTRLTVL.